This T cell receptor (beta chain) was captured in a study of cytomegalovirus exposure and HLA in healthy donors. Findings and limits, study-wide: The authors later found HLA-associated TCR beta chains more clonally expanded than equally common others. Accurate prediction of most subjects' HLA-A and HLA-B alleles from TCR beta sequences was reported. Several of the most significant clusters appeared linked to common viral pathogens, based on a later analysis. The authors later found TCR association rates varying by HLA locus, with DRB1 most and HLA-C fewest.

It was with 60 Vbeta and 13 Jbeta primers that the PCR ran. Profiled with immunoSEQ multiplex PCR; TCRdb holds only in-frame clones, not every one. The sample shows 90,000 to 110,000 clones, 73% of them seen only once. Germline V gene sequence: CDR1 SGHNT, CDR2 YENEEA. Losses at the gene ends were 5 bases for V and 1 base for J; bases not matched to a gene: 6. The CDR3 covers 15 residues. On this clone itself: Its matching antigen is unknown.

Sample: PBMCs. The TCR sequence derives from a man aged 35 to 55 in good health and CMV-seronegative. This rearrangement joins TRBV11-3 to TRBJ2-5; 8 bases fit TRBD2. The CDR3 bases are TGTGCCAGCAGCCTAGGCGGGGGGCCCCAAGAGACCCAGTACTTC. It is translated as CASSLGGGPQETQYF.